A single sample gave rise to the 30 T cell receptor beta chains below, sequenced in a study of beta chain features in type 1 diabetes. No cognate antigen is known for these TCRs. The study, taken as a whole, reports: Researchers report that Type 1 diabetes patients had moderately but significantly shorter TCRB CDR3s across all four CD4+ subsets.

The sequenced template was cDNA made from the entire isolated RNA. TCRdb keeps only in-frame clones here, not all; method: immunoSEQ multiplex PCR. The profile covers about 230,000 clones, with more than 15% appearing a single time and approximately 0.086% taken by the ten largest. Sequencing used naive CD4+ T cells from blood. The origin of the receptors is a man aged 25 to 40 with type 1 diabetes.

This clone was recorded a few times. The V and J genes are TRBV29-1 and TRBJ2-4; maybe TRBD2 (6 bases). Per germline, CDR1 SQVTM and CDR2 ANQGSEA. This CDR3 region has 14 residues. V dropped 6 bases and J dropped 2 bases, with 14 bases sitting between them. CDR3 sequence reads: CSVETRGSKNIQYF. DNA for the CDR3: TGCAGCGTAGAAACCCGGGGGTCCAAAAACATTCAGTACTTC.

The CDR3 DNA reads as TGTGCCAGCACCAAGACCAGTCACGTGGGGCTGTTTTTT. This sequence encodes CASTKTSHVGLFF. This sequence joins TRBV28 and TRBJ2-2; D remains unclear. V dropped 7 bases and J dropped 13 bases, with 19 bases sitting between them. The CDR3 extends over 13 amino acids. CDR1 MDHEN and CDR2 SYDVKM come from the germline V gene.

The V call is TRBV27, the J call TRBJ2-7; perhaps D is TRBD1 or TRBD2 (5 bases each). The CDR3 extends over 14 amino acids. The V end lost 6 bases, the J end lost 2 bases, and 14 bases lay between the germline ends. In germline, CDR1 is MNHEY, CDR2 SMNVEV (reference sequence). CDR3 in amino acids: CASSRGSRPYEQYF. Written as DNA, the CDR3 is TGTGCCAGCAGCCGGGGCTCCCGCCCCTACGAGCAGTACTTC.

V usage is TRBV10-3 and J usage is TRBJ2-1; possibly TRBD2 for D (6 bases). Trimming shortened V by 8 bases and J by 5 bases, and 13 bases separated the two germline ends. The CDR3 has 13 residues. Germline V gene sequence: CDR1 ENHRY, CDR2 SYGVKD. In nucleotides, the CDR3 is TGTGCCATCGGAGGGGTTGGGAACAATGAGCAGTTCTTC. Translated, it gives CAIGGVGNNEQFF.

The chain recombines TRBV5-4 with TRBJ2-3, with 13 nucleotides matching TRBD2. CDR3 length: 16 amino acids. The germline CDR1 and CDR2 sequences are SGHNT and YYREEE (reference sequence). V lost 5 bases to trimming and J lost 2 bases; unmatched junction nucleotides: 5. For the CDR3, the DNA is TGTGCCAGCAGAAAAGGACTAGCGGGGGACACAGATACGCAGTATTTT. This sequence encodes CASRKGLAGDTDTQYF.

V is TRBV7-9 and J is TRBJ1-2; the D gene is possibly TRBD1 (5 bases). Trimming took 2 bases from V and 1 from J, leaving 11 bases between them. Germline CDR1 SEHNR, CDR2 FQNEAQ (reference sequence). The CDR3 consists of 15 residues. The CDR3 sequence is CASSLRQSNNYGYTF. The CDR3 DNA sequence: TGTGCCAGCAGCTTACGACAGTCCAATAACTATGGCTACACCTTC.

With regard to this clone: This CDR3 is also generated by other DNA sequences in the sample. The chain employs TRBV29-1 and TRBJ2-6, with 7 positions matching TRBD1. The CDR3 contains 16 residues. CDR1 and CDR2 from the germline V gene are SQVTM and ANQGSEA. V lost 6 bases and J lost 0; bases outside the gene matches: 8. The CDR3 nucleotides read TGCAGCGTCGCTGGGGGACAGAGCTCTGGGGCCAACGTCCTGACTTTC. Translation gives CSVAGGQSSGANVLTF.

There are a few counts of this clone. CDR3 DNA sequence: TGCAGCGTTCAAGTACGTAGCGACTATGGCTACACCTTC. Protein sequence: CSVQVRSDYGYTF. The V gene is TRBV29-1, the J gene TRBJ1-2; D is undetermined. V lost 5 bases and J lost 3, with 13 bases in between. The CDR3 totals 13 residues. Germline V gene data show CDR1 as SQVTM and CDR2 as ANQGSEA. The variable domain in full, completed from reference TRBV29-1 and TRBJ1-2, reads SAVISQKPSRDICQRGTSLTIQCQVDSQVTMMFWYRQQPGQSLTLIATANQGSEATYESGFVIDKFPISRPNLTFSTLTVSNMSPEDSSIYLCSVQVRSDYGYTFGSGTRLTVV.

This clone was counted only a few times. The chain has TRBV29-1 and TRBJ2-7, with a weak D call TRBD1 (6 bases). Germline V lookup: CDR1 SQVTM, CDR2 ANQGSEA. This CDR3 comprises 14 residues. V was clipped by 0 bases and J by 3 bases, with 12 bases between them. CDR3 sequence: CSVEEPGHSYEQYF. In nucleotides, the CDR3 is TGCAGCGTTGAAGAGCCGGGACACAGCTACGAGCAGTACTTC.

The chain couples TRBV5-1 to TRBJ2-3, with D uncertain. The CDR3 loop spans 15 amino acids. Germline CDR1 and CDR2: SGHRS and YFSETQ. Trimming shortened V by 4 bases and J by 2 bases, and 14 bases separated the two germline ends. CDR3 loop: CASSTSGPLTDTQYF. DNA for the CDR3: TGCGCCAGCAGCACATCGGGCCCCCTCACAGATACGCAGTATTTT.

This clone has only a few counts. The chain carries TRBV6-6 and TRBJ1-1, with a tentative D call TRBD1 (5 bases). CDR1 is MNHNY, CDR2 SVGAGI, per germline (reference sequence). This CDR3 spans 13 amino acids. Trimming took 11 bases from V and 3 from J, leaving 16 bases between them. CDR3 in DNA: TGTGCCGTACAGGATTATATCGACACTGAAGCTTTCTTT. The encoded protein is CAVQDYIDTEAFF.

For this clone: At the DNA level, this CDR3 is encoded by other sequences in the same sample as well. CDR3 nucleotide sequence: TGCGCCAGCAGCCAAGGAGGGAATCAGCCCCAGCATTTT. Translating it yields CASSQGGNQPQHF. This chain joins TRBV4-1 and TRBJ1-5; D remains unclear. V shed 1 base and J shed 4 bases, with 5 bases lying between them. CDR3 length: 13 residues. The germline V gene has CDR1 MGHRA and CDR2 YSYEKL.

This clone has a handful of counts. The chain is built from TRBV9 and TRBJ2-5, with D perhaps TRBD1 or TRBD2 (5 bases each). Per the germline V gene, CDR1 is SGDLS and CDR2 is YYNGEE. This CDR3 has 12 amino acids. V lost 1 base to trimming and J lost 5 bases, with 6 bases between them. The CDR3 region is CASSVWGETQYF. The CDR3 DNA reads as TGTGCCAGCAGCGTATGGGGGGAGACCCAGTACTTC.

This clone was detected once. CDR3 sequence: CASSLGRRRETQYF. In DNA form, the CDR3 reads TGTGCCAGCAGCTTGGGCAGGCGGCGAGAGACCCAGTACTTC. The chain couples TRBV5-6 to TRBJ2-5; D not resolved. Germline values: CDR1 SGHDT, CDR2 YYEEEE. The CDR3 length is 14 residues. Trimming removed 0 bases at V and 4 bases at J, with 10 bases between.

This clone was counted a few times. The rearrangement links TRBV6-1 to TRBJ2-2, with D unresolved. V was trimmed by 4 bases and J by 3 bases, leaving 3 bases between them. Germline V gives CDR1 MNHNS, CDR2 SASEGT. This CDR3 contains 12 residues. CDR3 region: CASSADTGELFF. In DNA, the CDR3 is TGTGCCAGCAGTGCAGACACCGGGGAGCTGTTTTTT.

This CDR3 reads CSVRSEETQYF. In DNA form, the CDR3 reads TGCAGCGTTAGGAGTGAGGAGACCCAGTACTTC. The chain combines TRBV29-1 with TRBJ2-5, with D hard to call. This CDR3 contains 11 residues. Germline V lookup: CDR1 SQVTM, CDR2 ANQGSEA. V lost 5 bases to trimming and J lost 5 bases, with 9 bases between them.

This clone was recorded a few times. V and J are TRBV29-1 and TRBJ1-2, with TRBD1 identical over 7 bases. Per germline, CDR1 SQVTM and CDR2 ANQGSEA. The CDR3 runs to 14 residues. V shed 6 bases and J 2 bases; nucleotides not matched to a gene: 9. DNA for the CDR3: TGCAGCGTAGGGGGACAGCAGTTAAACTATGGCTACACCTTC. Translation gives CSVGGQQLNYGYTF.

This clone came up a few times. The V and J genes are TRBV28 and TRBJ2-1; TRBD2 aligns across 8 bases. The CDR3 runs 13 residues. Per germline, CDR1 MDHEN and CDR2 SYDVKM. The junction had 4 bases not matched to a gene; V was cut back by 5 bases and J by 7 bases. CDR3 sequence: CASSLGLVNEQFF. The DNA of the CDR3 is TGTGCCAGCAGTCTGGGACTAGTGAATGAGCAGTTCTTC.

This clone appeared a few times. V and J are TRBV29-1 and TRBJ2-7; weak D call: TRBD2 (5 bases). Trimming shortened V by 4 bases and J by 2 bases, and 12 bases separated the two germline ends. The germline V gene has CDR1 SQVTM and CDR2 ANQGSEA. This CDR3 is 13 amino acids long. As DNA, the CDR3 is TGCAGCGTTGGTAGCGACCTTGCCTACGAGCAGTACTTC. Translating it yields CSVGSDLAYEQYF.

The chain carries TRBV7-2 and TRBJ2-7; TRBD2 is a possible D gene (6 bases). Per germline, CDR1 SGHTA and CDR2 FQGNSA. V gave up 4 bases and J gave up 6 bases, with 10 bases separating them. The CDR3 loop spans 12 amino acids. The CDR3 DNA is TGTGCCAGCAGCTCACTAGCAGGCGAGCAGTACTTC. This sequence encodes CASSSLAGEQYF.

This chain links TRBV27 with TRBJ1-3; unclear D gene. In germline, CDR1 is MNHEY, CDR2 SMNVEV (reference sequence). V was clipped by 2 bases and J by 2 bases, with 10 bases between them. The CDR3 loop spans 15 amino acids. The CDR3: CASSLDRSPGNTIYF. The CDR3 region has the DNA TGTGCCAGCAGTTTAGACCGAAGCCCTGGAAACACCATATATTTT.

This clone was seen a handful of times. The chain is built from TRBV29-1 and TRBJ2-7; D remains unclear. In germline, CDR1 is SQVTM, CDR2 ANQGSEA. Trimming stripped 7 bases from V and 3 bases from J, with 10 bases between. The CDR3 consists of 11 residues. The CDR3 sequence is CSGSRNYEQYF. In DNA form, the CDR3 reads TGCAGCGGAAGCAGAAACTACGAGCAGTACTTC.

The gene calls are TRBV27 and TRBJ2-3; D call uncertain. Germline loops: CDR1 MNHEY, CDR2 SMNVEV (reference sequence). Trimming took 2 bases from V and 4 from J, leaving 10 bases between them. The CDR3 sequence is 14 residues long. In DNA form, the CDR3 reads TGTGCCAGCAGTTTAACCGGAACACCAGATACGCAGTATTTT. This codes for CASSLTGTPDTQYF.

This clone turned up a few times. Written as DNA, the CDR3 is TGTGCCAGCAGCTTCTGGACAGGGGAAGAGACCCAGTACTTC. Translation gives CASSFWTGEETQYF. This chain uses TRBV7-9 with TRBJ2-5; TRBD1 agrees at 9 bases. The CDR3 loop spans 14 amino acids. The germline CDR1 and CDR2 sequences are SEHNR and FQNEAQ (reference sequence). V lost 3 bases to trimming and J lost 3 bases; unmatched junction nucleotides: 2. Using reference TRBV7-9 and TRBJ2-5 for the parts outside the CDR3, the full variable domain is DTGVSQNPRHKITKRGQNVTFRCDPISEHNRLYWYRQTLGQGPEFLTYFQNEAQLEKSRLLSDRFSAERPKGSFSTLEIQRTEQGDSAMYLCASSFWTGEETQYFGPGTRLLVL.

This clone showed up just a few times. The chain uses TRBV14 and TRBJ2-1, with D perhaps TRBD1 (6 bases). Germline V gene sequence: CDR1 SGHDN, CDR2 FVKESK. The V gene lost 4 bases and the J gene lost 7 bases, with 23 bases spanning the gap. The CDR3 has 17 residues. The chain's CDR3 is CASSPPRGRGRQNEQFF. The CDR3 DNA sequence: TGTGCCAGCAGCCCCCCCCGGGGCAGGGGACGACAGAATGAGCAGTTCTTC.

This chain's CDR3 is CASSQDWARGQGDTQYF. CDR3 sequence (DNA): TGCGCCAGCAGCCAAGATTGGGCCAGGGGGCAAGGAGATACGCAGTATTTT. The chain employs TRBV4-1 and TRBJ2-3, with 8 bases aligning to TRBD1. The V segment lost 0 bases and the J segment 5 bases; nucleotides outside the gene matches: 10. Germline-derived CDR1 and CDR2 are MGHRA and YSYEKL. This CDR3 has 17 residues.

The V gene is TRBV27, the J gene TRBJ2-3; tentative D call: TRBD1 (6 bases). Germline lookup yields CDR1 MNHEY and CDR2 SMNVEV (reference sequence). V lost 6 bases and J lost 2, with 12 bases in between. The CDR3 is 14 amino acids. CDR3 amino acids: CASRDGTLTDTQYF. The CDR3 coding sequence is TGTGCCAGCAGGGACGGGACACTCACAGATACGCAGTATTTT.

This clone showed up just a few times. The chain employs TRBV9 and TRBJ2-1, with TRBD1 matching over 7 bases. Per the germline V gene, CDR1 is SGDLS and CDR2 is YYNGEE. The CDR3 is made up of 17 amino acids. V lost 0 bases, J lost 2 bases, and 8 bases stayed unmatched. The CDR3 loop is CASSVVGTVSTYNEQFF. In DNA form, the CDR3 reads TGTGCCAGCAGCGTAGTCGGGACAGTAAGTACCTACAATGAGCAGTTCTTC. The full variable domain, with the rest looked up from reference TRBV9 and TRBJ2-1, is DSGVTQTPKHLITATGQRVTLRCSPRSGDLSVYWYQQSLDQGLQFLIQYYNGEERAKGNILERFSAQQFPDLHSELNLSSLELGDSALYFCASSVVGTVSTYNEQFFGPGTRLTVL.

The CDR3 coding sequence is TGTGCCAGCAGCGCAGGGGGCGGAAAAAACATTCAGTACTTC. Residues: CASSAGGGKNIQYF. This chain links TRBV9 with TRBJ2-4; 8 positions match TRBD1. The V and J ends lost 3 bases and 4 bases, in that order; junction bases with no gene match: 3. Germline CDR1 SGDLS, CDR2 YYNGEE. This CDR3 has 14 amino acids.

This chain connects TRBV29-1 to TRBJ2-5; perhaps TRBD2 as D (5 bases). CDR1 and CDR2 (germline): SQVTM, ANQGSEA. This CDR3 spans 13 amino acids. Trimming pared 4 bases from V and 2 bases from J, leaving 11 bases between. As DNA, the CDR3 is TGCAGCGTTGCTAGCCATGGGCAAGAGACCCAGTACTTC. It is translated as CSVASHGQETQYF.